This T cell receptor beta chain stems from a study of shared T cell receptors in the human thymus. Sequencing used immunoSEQ multiplex PCR; TCRdb keeps in-frame clones, though not all of them. The table shows 550,000 to 800,000 clones, with 70% to 90% occurring only once. Trimming took off 0 bases at V and 4 bases at J, with 23 bases between the two ends. This CDR3 has 18 amino acids. Germline values: CDR1 SGHNT, CDR2 YYREEE (reference sequence). These data were also reused for a study on human thymus T cells.

Sequenced: thymocytes. The chain joins TRBV5-4 to TRBJ2-7; D is uncertain. This clonotype was obtained from a girl less than two years old with a congenital heart defect. CDR3: CASSLVVAGGSPLYEQYF. In DNA form, the CDR3 reads TGTGCCAGCAGCTTGGTCGTGGCAGGTGGGTCTCCCTTATACGAGCAGTACTTC. Looking up the rest from reference TRBV5-4 and TRBJ2-7 gives the full variable domain: ETGVTQSPTHLIKTRGQQVTLRCSSQSGHNTVSWYQQALGQGPQFIFQYYREEENGRGNFPPRFSGLQFPNYSSELNVNALELDDSALYLCASSLVVAGGSPLYEQYFGPGTRLTVT.